This TCR beta chain stems from a study of T cells after yellow fever vaccination. The authors made TCR cDNA by 5'RACE template switching, adding a universal primer site and UMIs. TCRdb reprocessed the 5' RACE reads with MiXCR, giving one entry per CDR3 protein. The data contain some 350,000 distinct CDR3 sequences, about 9.9% of them seen just once; the ten biggest clones take up 18%. This clonotype has at least ten counts. This CDR3 spans 14 amino acids. Trimming shortened V by 5 bases and J by 5 bases, and 13 bases separated the two germline ends. The germline V gene encodes CDR1 SGHTA and CDR2 FQGNSA.

The chain carries TRBV7-2 and TRBJ2-1, with no clear D. This TCR was sampled from a man between 18 and 29 years old who received the YFV17D yellow fever vaccine. Sequenced here: PBMCs, sampled on the day of the first yellow fever vaccination. The CDR3 DNA sequence: TGTGCCAGCAGCCCCCGGTCCAGGCACAATGAGCAGTTCTTC. It translates to CASSPRSRHNEQFF.